One and the same sample provided the 22 T cell receptor beta chains below, sequenced in a study of Ad26.COV2.S vaccination and SARS-CoV-2 variants. Regarding treatment: around 19 received Ad26.COV2.S at low or high dose, single or two shots; about 5 received placebo; per-sample allocation not given. Sampling was performed 63 days after the first vaccine or placebo injection. This table comes from immunoSEQ multiplex PCR, and its TCRdb copy is limited to in-frame clones, with some not included. The repertoire holds about 400,000 clones, with about nine tenths as singletons. The starting material was peripheral blood, obtained in a trial of Ad26.COV2.S vaccine versus placebo. The receptors were sampled from a person aged 18-60 years who received the Ad26.COV2.S COVID-19 vaccine or a placebo.

The V gene is TRBV7-9, the J gene TRBJ1-2; TRBD1 aligns across 7 bases. V lost 3 bases and J lost 8; bases outside the gene matches: 6. This CDR3 has 13 residues. CDR1 and CDR2 from the germline V gene are SEHNR and FQNEAQ (reference sequence). The CDR3 spells CASSLTGSWGYTF. For the CDR3, the DNA is TGTGCCAGCAGCTTGACAGGGTCGTGGGGCTACACCTTC.

V is TRBV5-1 and J is TRBJ1-3; D is uncertain. The ends were cut back, 5 bases at V and 0 bases at J, with 12 bases in the middle. The CDR3 is made up of 15 amino acids. Looked up from germline, CDR1 is SGHRS and CDR2 is YFSETQ. The CDR3 coding sequence is TGCGCCAGCAGTTTTGATGCTAGCTCTGGAAACACCATATATTTT. Amino acids: CASSFDASSGNTIYF.

V usage is TRBV9 and J usage is TRBJ1-3; D not certain. Between the trimmed V and J ends, which lost 2 bases and 0 bases, there was a span of 9 bases. The CDR3 is 15 residues long. The germline V gene encodes CDR1 SGDLS and CDR2 YYNGEE. CDR3: CASSVGLSSGNTIYF. The CDR3 DNA is TGTGCCAGCAGCGTGGGCCTAAGCTCTGGAAACACCATATATTTT.

J is TRBJ2-2 and V is TRBV3-1 (or the pseudogene TRBV3-2); 7 positions agree with TRBD1. The CDR3 runs 13 residues. V was pared by 4 bases and J by 9 bases, with 5 bases of the junction left unmatched. CDR1 is LGHDT, CDR2 YNNKEL, per germline (reference sequence). The CDR3 nucleotides read TGTGCCAGCAGCCCCAGACAGGGAAGGGAGCTGTTTTTT. Its protein is CASSPRQGRELFF.

The chain is built from TRBV5-1 and TRBJ1-3, with D possibly TRBD1 on 5 matching bases. The CDR3 length is 15 residues. Deletions cut 3 bases from V and 0 bases from J, with 10 bases between. Germline V gene data show CDR1 as SGHRS and CDR2 as YFSETQ. In DNA form, the CDR3 reads TGCGCCAGCAGCTCGGGGGGGACCTCTGGAAACACCATATATTTT. Translated: CASSSGGTSGNTIYF.

This chain connects TRBV6-5 to TRBJ1-4; no clear D gene. Trimming left V 8 bases short and J 7 bases short, with 17 bases between. The CDR3 runs 14 residues. Germline V lookup: CDR1 MNHEY, CDR2 SVGAGI. CDR3 coding DNA: TGTGCCAGCTCCCGGGAGACCAGAGGTGAAAAACTGTTTTTT. This codes for CASSRETRGEKLFF.

This clone was detected only once. The V call is TRBV11-3, the J call TRBJ1-1, with 7 nucleotides matching TRBD1. CDR3 length equals 13 residues. V lost 4 bases, J lost 6 bases, and 5 bases stayed unmatched. Germline V CDR1 and CDR2: SGHNT, YENEEA. The CDR3 bases are TGTGCCAGCAGCTCCTGGGGACAGTCTGAAGCTTTCTTT. Translated, it gives CASSSWGQSEAFF.

This chain joins TRBV2 and TRBJ1-2; D is ambiguous. Germline V CDR1 and CDR2: SNHLY, FYNNEI. V dropped 4 bases and J dropped 4 bases, with 10 bases sitting between them. The CDR3 sequence is 13 residues long. The CDR3 DNA reads as TGTGCCAGCAGTGTACCACAGACCTATGGCTACACCTTC. Translation: CASSVPQTYGYTF.

The table lists this clone with a count of one. This rearrangement joins TRBV5-1 to TRBJ2-7; D is unclear. The CDR3 loop spans 14 amino acids. Trimming shortened V by 0 bases and J by 4 bases, and 11 bases separated the two germline ends. CDR1 is SGHRS and CDR2 is YFSETQ in the germline V gene. The CDR3 bases are TGCGCCAGCAGCTTGGCCATAGGTGCATACGAGCAGTACTTC. Its protein product is CASSLAIGAYEQYF.

The V gene is TRBV5-1, the J gene TRBJ2-1; TRBD1 is a possible D gene (6 bases). Germline CDR1 and CDR2: SGHRS and YFSETQ. The CDR3 extends over 15 amino acids. Trimming took 4 bases from V and 4 from J, leaving 15 bases between them. CDR3 sequence (DNA): TGCGCCAGCAGCCCTATCCCAGGACAGTACAATGAGCAGTTCTTC. Its protein is CASSPIPGQYNEQFF.

The chain combines TRBV11-2 with TRBJ2-7; 7 bases line up with TRBD1. This CDR3 has 14 residues. V was pared by 3 bases and J by 0 bases, with 2 bases of the junction left unmatched. Germline V gene sequence: CDR1 SGHAT, CDR2 FQNNGV. CDR3 sequence (DNA): TGTGCCAGCAGCTTCGGGACAGACTCCTACGAGCAGTACTTC. Translation: CASSFGTDSYEQYF.

V is TRBV5-6 and J is TRBJ1-3; D not resolved. The CDR3 is 15 residues long. Looked up from germline, CDR1 is SGHDT and CDR2 is YYEEEE. With 7 bases removed from V and 0 bases from J, the gap between germline ends came to 14 bases. The DNA for the CDR3 is TGTGCCAGCGGGCTGGGCGGGAACTCTGGAAACACCATATATTTT. Its translation is CASGLGGNSGNTIYF.

The CDR3, as DNA: TGTGCCAGCAGCTTAGAACAGGCCCTCTACAATGAGCAGTTCTTC. Protein product: CASSLEQALYNEQFF. The chain employs TRBV7-2 and TRBJ2-1; D perhaps matches TRBD1 (5 bases). This CDR3 region has 15 residues. CDR1 SGHTA and CDR2 FQGNSA come from the germline V gene. Trimming removed 1 base at V and 3 bases at J, with 10 bases between. The complete variable domain, with remaining parts taken from reference TRBV7-2 and TRBJ2-1, reads GAGVSQSPSNKVTEKGKDVELRCDPISGHTALYWYRQSLGQGLEFLIYFQGNSAPDKSGLPSDRFSAERTGGSVSTLTIQRTQQEDSAVYLCASSLEQALYNEQFFGPGTRLTVL.

This chain uses TRBV2 with TRBJ2-1; possibly TRBD1 or TRBD2 for D (5 bases each). Germline V gene sequence: CDR1 SNHLY, CDR2 FYNNEI. The CDR3 has 15 amino acids. Trimming took off 8 bases at V and 1 base at J, with 15 bases between the two ends. The CDR3 bases are TGTGCCAGCCAGGGAACCGGCGGGTCCTACAATGAGCAGTTCTTC. Amino acid sequence: CASQGTGGSYNEQFF.

The chain recombines TRBV2 with TRBJ2-7, with D perhaps matching TRBD1 or TRBD2 (6 bases each). The CDR3 contains 13 residues. V was cut by 4 bases and J by 6 bases, with 13 bases left in between. From germline, CDR1 is SNHLY and CDR2 FYNNEI. The CDR3 protein is CASSALGGIEQYF. The DNA for the CDR3 is TGTGCCAGCAGTGCCCTCGGGGGCATCGAGCAGTACTTC. Using reference TRBV2 and TRBJ2-7 for the parts outside the CDR3, the full variable domain is EPEVTQTPSHQVTQMGQEVILRCVPISNHLYFYWYRQILGQKVEFLVSFYNNEISEKSEIFDDQFSVERPDGSNFTLKIRSTKLEDSAMYFCASSALGGIEQYFGPGTRLTVT.

This clone came up once. The chain couples TRBV11-3 to TRBJ1-4, with TRBD1 identical over 8 bases. Germline CDR1 reads SGHNT; CDR2 reads YENEEA. Trimming removed 5 bases from V and 8 bases from J; junction bases left unmatched: 13. The CDR3 runs 16 residues. CDR3 amino acids: CASSRRVSGQDEKLFF. The CDR3 nucleotides read TGTGCCAGCAGCCGGCGGGTGTCGGGACAGGACGAAAAACTGTTTTTT.

This chain links TRBV29-1 with TRBJ2-2; D is possibly TRBD1 (6 bases). The CDR3 runs 14 residues. The germline V gene has CDR1 SQVTM and CDR2 ANQGSEA. V shed 1 base and J shed 1 base, with 7 bases lying between them. CDR3 sequence: CSVEGQENTGELFF. The CDR3 DNA reads TGCAGCGTTGAAGGACAGGAGAACACCGGGGAGCTGTTTTTT.

This clone was seen only once. This chain links TRBV29-1 with TRBJ2-7, with 8 positions matching TRBD1. CDR3 length equals 14 residues. In germline, CDR1 is SQVTM, CDR2 ANQGSEA. V was pared by 6 bases and J by 4 bases, with 11 bases of the junction left unmatched. CDR3 bases: TGCAGCGTCACCCCGGGACAGGAGGGGTACGAGCAGTACTTC. Translated: CSVTPGQEGYEQYF.

The chain combines TRBV2 with TRBJ2-3; D gene uncertain. Germline V gene data show CDR1 as SNHLY and CDR2 as FYNNEI. The CDR3 totals 14 residues. Trimming pared 2 bases from V and 2 bases from J, leaving 8 bases between. The CDR3 sequence: CASSERRVTDTQYF. The CDR3 region has the DNA TGTGCCAGCAGTGAACGCCGGGTCACAGATACGCAGTATTTT.

The chain recombines TRBV10-1 with TRBJ1-1, with D hard to call. The CDR3 contains 13 residues. V lost 6 bases and J lost 3, with 11 bases in between. Germline CDR1 reads WNHNN; CDR2 reads SYGVQD (reference sequence). CDR3 bases: TGCGCCAGCAGCGATTCCGCGGACACTGAAGCTTTCTTT. Residues: CASSDSADTEAFF.

The chain combines TRBV7-9 with TRBJ2-5; 9 bases are shared with TRBD1. V was clipped by 4 bases and J by 0 bases; unmatched bases: 6. The CDR3 runs to 16 residues. Germline V gene lookup returns CDR1 SEHNR and CDR2 FQNEAQ (reference sequence). CDR3 protein: CASSSPGTGNQETQYF. As DNA, the CDR3 is TGTGCCAGCAGCTCCCCCGGGACAGGGAACCAAGAGACCCAGTACTTC.

This chain uses TRBV5-1 with TRBJ1-1; TRBD1 is a possible D gene (5 bases). The CDR3 has 17 amino acids. Trimming took off 0 bases at V and 0 bases at J, with 15 bases between the two ends. Germline CDR1 reads SGHRS; CDR2 reads YFSETQ. CDR3 nucleotides: TGCGCCAGCAGCTTGGGCCCCGCCGGGACGGTGAACACTGAAGCTTTCTTT. Protein product: CASSLGPAGTVNTEAFF.